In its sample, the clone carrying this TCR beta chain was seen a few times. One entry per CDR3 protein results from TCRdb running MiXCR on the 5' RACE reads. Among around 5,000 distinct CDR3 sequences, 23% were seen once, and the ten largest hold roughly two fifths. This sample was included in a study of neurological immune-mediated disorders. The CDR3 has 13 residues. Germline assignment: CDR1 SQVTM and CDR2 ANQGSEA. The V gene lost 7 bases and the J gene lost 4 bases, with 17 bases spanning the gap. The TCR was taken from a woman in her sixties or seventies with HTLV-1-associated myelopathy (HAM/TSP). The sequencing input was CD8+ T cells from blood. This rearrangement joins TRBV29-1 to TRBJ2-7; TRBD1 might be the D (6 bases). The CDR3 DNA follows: TGCAGCGCCACAGGGATAGATCTGTACGAGCAGTACTTC. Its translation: CSATGIDLYEQYF.